This TCR beta chain came from a study of blood T cell repertoires in COVID-19. For the study at large: Sites in the United States, Italy and Spain provided acute and convalescent COVID-19 samples.

Original processing methods: Researchers report that nucleated cell counts were estimated from reference gene primer amplification. Profiling relied on immunoSEQ multiplex PCR, and the TCRdb table lists in-frame clones only, not all of them. The V and J calls and clone size come from that table; D and trimming were worked out from the DNA. The table has roughly 110,000 clones, more than 80% seen once. This sequence was found in a human donor in a cohort sampled during active COVID-19. The sample taken for sequencing was peripheral blood.

The CDR3 reads CASSDDRNQETQYF. Written as DNA, the CDR3 is TGTGCCAGCAGTGACGACAGGAACCAAGAGACCCAGTACTTC. V gene TRBV6-1 combines with J gene TRBJ2-5, with D possibly being TRBD1 (6 bases). V dropped 3 bases and J dropped 0 bases, with 8 bases sitting between them. CDR3 length: 14 residues. Germline loops: CDR1 MNHNS, CDR2 SASEGT.